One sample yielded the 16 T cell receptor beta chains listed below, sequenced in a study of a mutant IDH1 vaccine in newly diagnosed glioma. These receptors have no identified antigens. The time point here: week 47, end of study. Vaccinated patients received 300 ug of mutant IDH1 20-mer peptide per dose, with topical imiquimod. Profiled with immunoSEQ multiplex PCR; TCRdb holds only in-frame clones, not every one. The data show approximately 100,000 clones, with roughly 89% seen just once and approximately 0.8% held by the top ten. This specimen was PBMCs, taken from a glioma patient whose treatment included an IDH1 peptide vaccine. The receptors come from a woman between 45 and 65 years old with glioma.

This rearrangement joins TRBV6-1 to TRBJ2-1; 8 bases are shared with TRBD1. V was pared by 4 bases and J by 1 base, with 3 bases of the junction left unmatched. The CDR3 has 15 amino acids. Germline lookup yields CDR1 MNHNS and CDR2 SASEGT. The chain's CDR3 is CASSGTGISYNEQFF. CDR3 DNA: TGTGCCAGCAGTGGGACAGGGATATCCTACAATGAGCAGTTCTTC.

This CDR3 reads CASSLVSGGTGSYGYTF. DNA for the CDR3: TGTGCCAGCAGCTTAGTCTCAGGGGGGACAGGGAGCTATGGCTACACCTTC. The J gene is TRBJ1-2, the V gene TRBV11-2, with TRBD1 matching 9 bases. The V segment lost 1 base and the J segment 4 bases; nucleotides outside the gene matches: 10. The V gene's germline CDR1 is SGHAT and CDR2 FQNNGV. This CDR3 spans 17 amino acids.

The CDR3 is CAISELQGDNSPLHF. As DNA, the CDR3 is TGTGCCATCAGTGAGTTACAGGGGGATAATTCACCCCTCCACTTT. J is TRBJ1-6 and V is TRBV10-3, with 8 positions matching TRBD1. This CDR3 contains 15 residues. Germline lookup yields CDR1 ENHRY and CDR2 SYGVKD. The ends lost 1 base at V and 5 bases at J; junction bases unmatched: 1.

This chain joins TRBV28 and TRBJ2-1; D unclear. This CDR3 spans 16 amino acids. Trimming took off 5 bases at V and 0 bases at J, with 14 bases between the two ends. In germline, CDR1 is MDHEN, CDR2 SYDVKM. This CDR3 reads CASSTPSESSYNEQFF. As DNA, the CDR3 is TGTGCCAGCAGTACCCCGTCGGAAAGCTCCTACAATGAGCAGTTCTTC.

The CDR3 region has the DNA TGTGCCAGCAGCTTAGCCGGGACAGGGGACGAAAAACTGTTTTTT. Its protein product is CASSLAGTGDEKLFF. This rearrangement joins TRBV7-2 to TRBJ1-4; TRBD1 agrees at 10 bases. Germline V gives CDR1 SGHTA, CDR2 FQGNSA. The CDR3 sequence is 15 residues long. Losses at the gene ends were 0 bases for V and 8 bases for J; bases not matched to a gene: 3.

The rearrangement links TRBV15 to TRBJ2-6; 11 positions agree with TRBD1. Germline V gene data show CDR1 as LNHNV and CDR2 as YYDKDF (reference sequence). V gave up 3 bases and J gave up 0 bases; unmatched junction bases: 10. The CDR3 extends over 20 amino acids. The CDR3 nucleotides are TGTGCCACCAGCAGGGAAGGGACAGGGGGTACTGTCTCTGGGGCCAACGTCCTGACTTTC. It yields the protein CATSREGTGGTVSGANVLTF.

CDR3 sequence (DNA): TGTGCCAGCAGCCAAACAGGGGTGGAGACCCAGTACTTC. Translation: CASSQTGVETQYF. V gene TRBV7-3 combines with J gene TRBJ2-5, with 7 nucleotides matching TRBD1. Germline lookup yields CDR1 SGHTA and CDR2 FQGTGA. V shed 5 bases and J 5 bases; nucleotides not matched to a gene: 5. The CDR3 runs 13 residues.

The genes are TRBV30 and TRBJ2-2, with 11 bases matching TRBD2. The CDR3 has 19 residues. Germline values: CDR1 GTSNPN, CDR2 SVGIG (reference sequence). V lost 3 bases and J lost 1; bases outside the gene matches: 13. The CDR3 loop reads CAWRVGGWTSGRNTGELFF. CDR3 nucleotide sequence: TGTGCCTGGAGGGTGGGGGGGTGGACTAGCGGGCGGAACACCGGGGAGCTGTTTTTT.

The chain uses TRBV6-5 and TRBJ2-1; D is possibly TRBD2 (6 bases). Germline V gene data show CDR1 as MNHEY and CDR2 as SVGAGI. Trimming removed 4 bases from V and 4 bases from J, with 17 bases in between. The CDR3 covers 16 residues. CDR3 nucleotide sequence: TGTGCCAGCAGTTCACCATCTAGCGACTATTACAATGAGCAGTTCTTC. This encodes CASSSPSSDYYNEQFF.

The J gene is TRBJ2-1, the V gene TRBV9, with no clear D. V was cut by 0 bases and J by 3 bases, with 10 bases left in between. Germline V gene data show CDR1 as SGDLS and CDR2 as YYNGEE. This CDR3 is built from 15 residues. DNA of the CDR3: TGTGCCAGCAGCGTAGACGGGTCATACTACAATGAGCAGTTCTTC. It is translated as CASSVDGSYYNEQFF.

CDR3 in DNA: TGTGCCAGCACCCGGACAGGGAGTCTGGAGACCCAGTACTTC. Translating it yields CASTRTGSLETQYF. The chain uses TRBV6-1 and TRBJ2-5; 8 nucleotides line up with TRBD1. V shed 7 bases, J shed 5 bases, and the junction held 9 bases outside the gene matches. The germline V gene has CDR1 MNHNS and CDR2 SASEGT. The CDR3 runs to 14 residues.

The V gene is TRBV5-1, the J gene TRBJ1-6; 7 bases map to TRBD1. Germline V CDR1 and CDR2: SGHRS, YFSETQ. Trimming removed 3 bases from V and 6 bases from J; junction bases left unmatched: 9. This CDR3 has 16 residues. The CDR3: CASSYTGQAVNSPLHF. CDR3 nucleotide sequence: TGCGCCAGCAGCTACACCGGACAGGCCGTTAATTCACCCCTCCACTTT.

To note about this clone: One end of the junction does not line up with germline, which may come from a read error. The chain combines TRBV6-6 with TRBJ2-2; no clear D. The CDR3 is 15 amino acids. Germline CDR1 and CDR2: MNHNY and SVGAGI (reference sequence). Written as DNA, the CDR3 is TGTGCCATCAGTGAGTCGATAAGGAACACCGGGGAGCTGTTTTTT. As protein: CAISESIRNTGELFF.

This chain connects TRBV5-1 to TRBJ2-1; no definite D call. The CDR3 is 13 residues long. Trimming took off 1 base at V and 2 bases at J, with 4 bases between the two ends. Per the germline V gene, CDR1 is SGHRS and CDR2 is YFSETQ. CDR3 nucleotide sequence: TGCGCCAGCAGCTTGTCAGCCTACAATGAGCAGTTCTTC. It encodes CASSLSAYNEQFF.

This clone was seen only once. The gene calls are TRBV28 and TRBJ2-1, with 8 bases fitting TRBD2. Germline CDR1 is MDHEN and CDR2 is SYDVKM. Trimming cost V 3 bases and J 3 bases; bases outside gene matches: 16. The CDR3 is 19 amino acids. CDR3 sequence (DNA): TGTGCCAGCAGTTTTAAAAGCGGGAGTTCCCACCGGATCTACAATGAGCAGTTCTTC. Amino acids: CASSFKSGSSHRIYNEQFF.

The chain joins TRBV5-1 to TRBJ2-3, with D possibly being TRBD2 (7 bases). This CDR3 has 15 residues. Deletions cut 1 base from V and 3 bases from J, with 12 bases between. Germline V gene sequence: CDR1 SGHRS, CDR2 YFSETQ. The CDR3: CASSLRGARTDTQYF. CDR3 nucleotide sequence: TGCGCCAGCAGCTTGCGGGGGGCGCGTACAGATACGCAGTATTTT.